Sequencing of this T cell receptor (beta chain) was carried out in a study of blood T cell repertoires in COVID-19. As processed by the authors: Estimates of nucleated cell counts were drawn from the amplification of reference gene primers. Libraries were prepared by immunoSEQ multiplex PCR; TCRdb keeps only in-frame clonotypes and omits some of them. V and J calls and clone size follow that table, whereas D and trimming were derived from the DNA. The repertoire has 140,000 to 150,000 clones, about 90% of them found once; the top ten carry 1.5% to 2%. The TCR originated in a woman aged 45-59 years with acute or convalescent COVID-19. The sequencing sample was made of peripheral blood.

The CDR3 spells CASSPGGSYNEQFF. As DNA, the CDR3 is TGTGCCAGCAGCCCGGGTGGCTCCTACAATGAGCAGTTCTTC. V usage is TRBV11-3 and J usage is TRBJ2-1; unclear D gene. This CDR3 is 14 amino acids long. Looked up from germline, CDR1 is SGHNT and CDR2 is YENEEA. The ends were cut back, 5 bases at V and 0 bases at J, with 8 bases in the middle.